These T cell receptor delta chains were read from a single sample in a study of gamma-delta T cells after stem cell transplantation. TCRdb reanalyzed the RT-PCR reads using CATT. The sample lists around 2,000 delta-chain clones, about 1.1% seen once, with around 28% in the top ten. Sequences were obtained from gamma-delta T cells. The receptors here all came from a human donor. It is not recorded whose cells these are; they may come from a transplant donor. CDR3s include the opening cysteine and the closing phenylalanine or tryptophan. The D gene is left open where the match is weak. The size field is filled for only some rows; it gives once, few, many or a size class.

TRDV2,TRDD3,TRDJ1,few,TGTGCCTGTGACAGTGTACTGGGGGATAAGGACGATAAACTCATCTTT,CACDSVLGDKDDKLIF
TRDV2,TRDD3,TRDJ1,medium-sized,TGTGCCTGTGACACCGTAGGAGGACTGGGGGATAACTTAGGAGCGGAGAAACTCATCTTT,CACDTVGGLGDNLGAEKLIF
TRDV2,.,TRDJ1,large,TGTGCCTGTGACACCCTACTGGGTGGCACCGATAAACTCATCTTT,CACDTLLGGTDKLIF
TRDV2,TRDD3,TRDJ1,.,TGTGCCTGTGATCCTCTACTGGGGGATACGCGGGCCGATAAACTCATCTTT,CACDPLLGDTRADKLIF
TRDV2,.,TRDJ1,large,TGTGCCTGTGACACGCTGGTGGGGATTTACACCGATAAACTCATCTTT,CACDTLVGIYTDKLIF
TRDV1,TRDD3,TRDJ1,few,TGTGCTCTTGGGGAACTGAGTCTGGCCCCCGGGGACTGGGGGATACACGTGAGTACCGATAAACTCATCTTT,CALGELSLAPGDWGIHVSTDKLIF
TRDV2,TRDD3,TRDJ1,.,TGTGCCTGTGCCACTGTGTCTGGGGCGATACTGGGGGATACGGGCGATAAACTCATCTTT,CACATVSGAILGDTGDKLIF
TRDV2,TRDD3,TRDJ3,few,TGTGCCTGTGACCACCTGGGGGATAAAGCCTGGGACACCCGACAGATGTTTTTC,CACDHLGDKAWDTRQMFF
TRDV2,TRDD3,TRDJ1,medium-sized,TGTGCCTGTGACTCGATGACGGCTGGGGGATACTGGGCCGATAAACTCATCTTT,CACDSMTAGGYWADKLIF
TRDV2,TRDD3,TRDJ1,few,TGTGCCTGTGAAGTACTGGGGATACATGGCGATAAACTCATCTTT,CACEVLGIHGDKLIF
TRDV1,TRDD3,TRDJ1,.,TGTGCTCTTGGGGAACGATCCCCCCTGGTGACTGGGGGATTTTTTGCGGACACCGATAAACTCATCTTT,CALGERSPLVTGGFFADTDKLIF
TRDV2,TRDD3,TRDJ1,large,TGTGCCTGTGACACCGGGGGGATACGCGCCGATAAACTCATCTTT,CACDTGGIRADKLIF
TRDV2,TRDD3,TRDJ1,large,TGTGCCTGTGATCCTCTACTGGGGGATACCGTGTACACCGATAAACTCATCTTT,CACDPLLGDTVYTDKLIF
TRDV2,TRDD3,TRDJ1,large,TGTGCCTGTGACACCGTGGGGGAGGCCGATAAACTCATCTTT,CACDTVGEADKLIF
TRDV2,TRDD3,TRDJ1,few,TGTGCCTGTAACCCCCTTACTGGGGGACACGACACCGATAAACTCATCTTT,CACNPLTGGHDTDKLIF
TRDV2,TRDD3,TRDJ1,medium-sized,TGTGCCTGTGACACCGTCCGTACTGGGGGATACGCTTCAGGGAACACCGATAAACTCATCTTT,CACDTVRTGGYASGNTDKLIF
TRDV2,.,TRDJ1,medium-sized,TGTGCCTGTGACACCATAATGAGGAGAGGAACCGATAAACTCATCTTT,CACDTIMRRGTDKLIF
TRDV2,TRDD3,TRDJ1,large,TGTGCCTGTGACACTCTTACTGGGGGATACGCGAGTACCGATAAACTCATCTTT,CACDTLTGGYASTDKLIF
TRDV2,TRDD3,TRDJ1,medium-sized,TGTGCCTGTGAAGACCTTTCCTTACTGGGGGATACCAAGGAGACCGATAAACTCATCTTT,CACEDLSLLGDTKETDKLIF